What follows are 26 T cell receptor beta chains derived from one specimen sequenced in a study of control samples from healthy donors and cancer patients. The repertoire was sequenced with immunoSEQ multiplex PCR; TCRdb's copy has only in-frame clones and lacks some. The table lists about 270,000 clones, 82% of them singletons. Sequences were obtained from PBMCs. These receptors came from a woman aged 55-75 years with lung cancer.

The J gene is TRBJ2-7, the V gene TRBV9; TRBD1 or TRBD2 may be the D gene (5 bases each). The CDR3 extends over 15 amino acids. Germline CDR1 SGDLS, CDR2 YYNGEE. Deletions cut 0 bases from V and 6 bases from J, with 16 bases between. The CDR3 loop is CASSVGGTSLGEQYF. The DNA for the CDR3 is TGTGCCAGCAGCGTAGGAGGGACCAGCCTAGGCGAGCAGTACTTC. The full variable domain, with the rest looked up from reference TRBV9 and TRBJ2-7, is DSGVTQTPKHLITATGQRVTLRCSPRSGDLSVYWYQQSLDQGLQFLIQYYNGEERAKGNILERFSAQQFPDLHSELNLSSLELGDSALYFCASSVGGTSLGEQYFGPGTRLTVT.

The chain employs TRBV18 and TRBJ1-1, with a possible D match to TRBD1 (5 bases). CDR3 length equals 13 residues. Trimming left V 6 bases short and J 1 base short, with 9 bases between. Per germline, CDR1 KGHSH and CDR2 LQKENI. CDR3 residues: CASSRQPNTEAFF. In DNA, the CDR3 is TGTGCCAGCTCCCGACAGCCGAACACTGAAGCTTTCTTT.

The DNA for the CDR3 is TGTGCCAGCAGCCAAGATCCGGGAGCGGCCTACGAGCAGTACTTC. Translating it yields CASSQDPGAAYEQYF. The gene calls are TRBV3-1 (or the pseudogene TRBV3-2) and TRBJ2-7; the D gene is possibly TRBD2 (6 bases). The germline V and J ends were trimmed by 0 bases and 2 bases, with 11 bases remaining between them. Germline lookup yields CDR1 LGHDT and CDR2 YNNKEL (reference sequence). There are 15 residues in the CDR3.

This clone was recorded a few times. This chain uses TRBV18 with TRBJ2-2; TRBD1 is a possible D gene (5 bases). The CDR3 runs 17 residues. Looked up from germline, CDR1 is KGHSH and CDR2 is LQKENI. Trimming stripped 3 bases from V and 0 bases from J, with 14 bases between. CDR3 DNA: TGTGCCAGCTCACCTTTTCGTACAGGCGCGAACACCGGGGAGCTGTTTTTT. It specifies CASSPFRTGANTGELFF.

This clone was seen many times. The chain recombines TRBV7-9 with TRBJ1-5; D is unresolved. The CDR3 runs to 18 residues. The V end was cut by 0 bases, the J end by 2 bases, with 17 bases between. In germline, CDR1 is SEHNR, CDR2 FQNEAQ (reference sequence). The CDR3 DNA sequence: TGTGCCAGCAGCTTAGCGGTGGGAGGACTTAGGGGCAATCAGCCCCAGCATTTT. Its protein is CASSLAVGGLRGNQPQHF. The whole variable domain, remainder taken from reference TRBV7-9 and TRBJ1-5, is DTGVSQNPRHKITKRGQNVTFRCDPISEHNRLYWYRQTLGQGPEFLTYFQNEAQLEKSRLLSDRFSAERPKGSFSTLEIQRTEQGDSAMYLCASSLAVGGLRGNQPQHFGDGTRLSIL.

The genes are TRBV28 and TRBJ2-3; 8 nucleotides line up with TRBD1. Germline-derived CDR1 and CDR2 are MDHEN and SYDVKM. The CDR3 is 15 amino acids. Trimming took 4 bases from V and 6 from J; bases not matched to a gene: 9. The CDR3 reads CASSSTGTGADTQYF. In nucleotides, the CDR3 is TGTGCCAGCAGTTCAACCGGGACAGGCGCGGATACGCAGTATTTT.

This rearrangement joins TRBV9 to TRBJ2-1, with unresolved D. V lost 0 bases and J 7 bases, leaving 14 bases between the germline ends. The CDR3 loop spans 15 amino acids. Germline V CDR1 and CDR2: SGDLS, YYNGEE. The CDR3: CASSVEVDWGNEQFF. The CDR3 nucleotides are TGTGCCAGCAGCGTAGAGGTCGATTGGGGTAATGAGCAGTTCTTC.

This chain links TRBV6-5 with TRBJ2-3; D is possibly TRBD1 (6 bases). The CDR3 loop spans 15 amino acids. V dropped 7 bases and J dropped 4 bases, with 18 bases sitting between them. Germline CDR1 reads MNHEY; CDR2 reads SVGAGI. CDR3 DNA sequence: TGTGCCAGCACCAGGACAGCCACCACACCAGATACGCAGTATTTT. It yields the protein CASTRTATTPDTQYF.

The J gene is TRBJ2-5, the V gene TRBV9; 10 bases align to TRBD1. Looked up from germline, CDR1 is SGDLS and CDR2 is YYNGEE. The junction had 7 bases not matched to a gene; V was cut back by 0 bases and J by 5 bases. The CDR3 is 16 residues long. In DNA, the CDR3 is TGTGCCAGCAGCGTAGGAGGGACAGGGGTTAAGGAGACCCAGTACTTC. Protein: CASSVGGTGVKETQYF.

This clone was seen repeatedly, ten times or more. V usage is TRBV3-1 (or the pseudogene TRBV3-2) and J usage is TRBJ2-7; no clear D gene. Germline V gene data show CDR1 as LGHDT and CDR2 as YNNKEL (reference sequence). The CDR3 runs to 13 residues. Deletions cut 1 base from V and 1 base from J, with 5 bases between. In DNA, the CDR3 is TGTGCCAGCAGCCAAGGCTCGTCCTACGAGCAGTACTTC. It encodes CASSQGSSYEQYF.

The chain carries TRBV9 and TRBJ2-7; either TRBD1 or TRBD2 may supply D (5 bases each). Trimming pared 0 bases from V and 2 bases from J, leaving 12 bases between. CDR1 is SGDLS and CDR2 is YYNGEE in the germline V gene. CDR3 length equals 15 residues. This chain's CDR3 is CASSVGGARAYEQYF. The DNA for the CDR3 is TGTGCCAGCAGCGTAGGAGGGGCGAGGGCCTACGAGCAGTACTTC.

This clone has just a few counts. V is TRBV10-1 and J is TRBJ2-7; 8 bases match TRBD1. V lost 6 bases, J lost 2 bases, and 9 bases stayed unmatched. The length of the CDR3 is 15 residues. The germline V gene encodes CDR1 WNHNN and CDR2 SYGVQD (reference sequence). CDR3 nucleotides: TGCGCCAGCAGCGAAGGACAGGGTCTAACCTACGAGCAGTACTTC. This sequence encodes CASSEGQGLTYEQYF.

The CDR3 loop reads CASSRGDGEKLFF. The CDR3 nucleotides read TGTGCCAGTAGTCGGGGGGACGGTGAAAAACTGTTTTTT. The chain is built from TRBV19 and TRBJ1-4; possibly TRBD1 for D (5 bases). V was cut by 5 bases and J by 7 bases, with 11 bases left in between. The CDR3 is 13 residues long. Germline V gene sequence: CDR1 LNHDA, CDR2 SQIVND (reference sequence). Together with reference TRBV19 and TRBJ1-4, the CDR3 gives the full variable domain: DGGITQSPKYLFRKEGQNVTLSCEQNLNHDAMYWYRQDPGQGLRLIYYSQIVNDFQKGDIAEGYSVSREKKESFPLTVTSAQKNPTAFYLCASSRGDGEKLFFGSGTQLSVL.

V usage is TRBV3-1 (or the pseudogene TRBV3-2) and J usage is TRBJ2-7; TRBD2 is a possible D gene (5 bases). Between the trimmed V and J ends, which lost 2 bases and 4 bases, there was a span of 6 bases. Germline V gene lookup returns CDR1 LGHDT and CDR2 YNNKEL (reference sequence). CDR3 length: 12 residues. The CDR3 reads CASSQTRYEQYF. CDR3 in DNA: TGTGCCAGCAGCCAAACTAGGTACGAGCAGTACTTC.

This chain connects TRBV4-2 to TRBJ2-7; TRBD2 aligns across 8 bases. CDR1 and CDR2 from the germline V gene are LGHNA and YNFKEQ. The CDR3 covers 15 residues. The V and J ends lost 6 bases and 2 bases, in that order; junction bases with no gene match: 9. DNA of the CDR3: TGTGCCAGCAGTCGTAGCGGGGTATCCACCTACGAGCAGTACTTC. Residues: CASSRSGVSTYEQYF.

J is TRBJ2-7 and V is TRBV25-1; the D gene is possibly TRBD2 (5 bases). Between the trimmed V and J ends, which lost 2 bases and 4 bases, there was a span of 15 bases. CDR1 is MGHDK, CDR2 SYGVNS, per germline. This CDR3 is 15 amino acids long. CDR3: CASSELAQSGYEQYF. The CDR3 nucleotides are TGTGCCAGCAGTGAACTGGCCCAGTCGGGGTACGAGCAGTACTTC.

This chain links TRBV9 with TRBJ2-1; no firm D call. Germline assignment: CDR1 SGDLS and CDR2 YYNGEE. The length of the CDR3 is 13 residues. Trimming removed 1 base at V and 4 bases at J, with 6 bases between. CDR3 nucleotide sequence: TGTGCCAGCAGCGTACTTGGGTACAATGAGCAGTTCTTC. Its protein product is CASSVLGYNEQFF.

This clone was detected a few times. This CDR3 is also generated by other DNA sequences in the sample. The chain employs TRBV27 and TRBJ2-7; no firm D call. The CDR3 covers 11 residues. V gave up 4 bases and J gave up 4 bases, with 5 bases separating them. Germline V gene lookup returns CDR1 MNHEY and CDR2 SMNVEV (reference sequence). CDR3 sequence (DNA): TGTGCCAGCAGTTCCCCGTACGAGCAGTACTTC. As protein: CASSSPYEQYF.

The chain joins TRBV7-9 to TRBJ1-4, with a possible D match to TRBD1 (5 bases). The CDR3 is 14 residues long. Germline CDR1 SEHNR, CDR2 FQNEAQ (reference sequence). Trimming left V 5 bases short and J 7 bases short, with 14 bases between. CDR3 coding DNA: TGTGCCAGCAGCCTACCTGGGGGGGGTGAAAAACTGTTTTTT. It codes for CASSLPGGGEKLFF.

This chain joins TRBV10-3 and TRBJ1-2; TRBD1 matches 8 bases. The CDR3 contains 15 residues. With V trimmed by 2 bases and J by 7 bases, 9 bases remained unmatched. The germline V gene has CDR1 ENHRY and CDR2 SYGVKD. CDR3 residues: CAISEQTGEFSGYTF. CDR3 DNA: TGTGCCATCAGTGAGCAGACAGGGGAGTTCTCTGGCTACACCTTC.

The CDR3 protein is CASSQIRNNEQFF. Here the CDR3 DNA reads TGTGCCAGCAGCCAGATTAGGAACAATGAGCAGTTCTTC. The chain recombines TRBV11-1 with TRBJ2-1; D is unresolved. CDR3 size: 13 residues. In germline, CDR1 is SGHAT, CDR2 FQDESV (reference sequence). V was trimmed by 5 bases and J by 5 bases, leaving 10 bases between them.

The chain recombines TRBV7-2 with TRBJ2-5; TRBD1 aligns across 9 bases. The CDR3 runs to 16 residues. With V trimmed by 5 bases and J by 5 bases, 12 bases remained unmatched. Looked up from germline, CDR1 is SGHTA and CDR2 is FQGNSA. The CDR3 region has the DNA TGTGCCAGCAGCCCGGGACAGGGAGCTTCGGGGGAGACCCAGTACTTC. This encodes CASSPGQGASGETQYF.

This chain connects TRBV11-2 to TRBJ1-2; no clear D gene. V was trimmed by 3 bases and J by 0 bases, leaving 14 bases between them. Germline lookup yields CDR1 SGHAT and CDR2 FQNNGV. CDR3 size: 16 residues. CDR3 region: CASSLGGVYPNYGYTF. CDR3 nucleotides: TGTGCCAGCAGCTTGGGTGGGGTTTACCCTAACTATGGCTACACCTTC.

The CDR3 nucleotides are TGTGCCAGCAGCCAGGGGGGCCCTGAAGCTTTCTTT. It codes for CASSQGGPEAFF. The V gene is TRBV7-3, the J gene TRBJ1-1; 7 bases are a match to TRBD1. Germline CDR1 and CDR2: SGHTA and FQGTGA. The V and J ends lost 5 bases and 6 bases, in that order; junction bases with no gene match: 3. The CDR3 runs to 12 residues.

This clone was seen only once. This sequence joins TRBV7-8 and TRBJ2-1, with D tentatively TRBD1 (5 bases). Germline lookup yields CDR1 SGHVS and CDR2 FQNEAQ. V was shortened by 5 bases and J by 3 bases, with 11 bases between the two germline ends. This CDR3 contains 14 residues. The CDR3 coding sequence is TGTGCCAGCAGCCCCAGGGTTCTCTACAATGAGCAGTTCTTC. Encoded protein: CASSPRVLYNEQFF.

The chain is built from TRBV28 and TRBJ2-5, with 13 bases fitting TRBD2. V was clipped by 3 bases and J by 4 bases; unmatched bases: 5. This CDR3 spans 16 amino acids. Looked up from germline, CDR1 is MDHEN and CDR2 is SYDVKM. CDR3 loop: CASSLRTSGSVETQYF. In nucleotides, the CDR3 is TGTGCCAGCAGTTTGCGGACTAGCGGGAGTGTAGAGACCCAGTACTTC. Based on the CDR3 plus reference TRBV28 and TRBJ2-5, the full variable domain is DVKVTQSSRYLVKRTGEKVFLECVQDMDHENMFWYRQDPGLGLRLIYFSYDVKMKEKGDIPEGYSVSREKKERFSLILESASTNQTSMYLCASSLRTSGSVETQYFGPGTRLLVL.